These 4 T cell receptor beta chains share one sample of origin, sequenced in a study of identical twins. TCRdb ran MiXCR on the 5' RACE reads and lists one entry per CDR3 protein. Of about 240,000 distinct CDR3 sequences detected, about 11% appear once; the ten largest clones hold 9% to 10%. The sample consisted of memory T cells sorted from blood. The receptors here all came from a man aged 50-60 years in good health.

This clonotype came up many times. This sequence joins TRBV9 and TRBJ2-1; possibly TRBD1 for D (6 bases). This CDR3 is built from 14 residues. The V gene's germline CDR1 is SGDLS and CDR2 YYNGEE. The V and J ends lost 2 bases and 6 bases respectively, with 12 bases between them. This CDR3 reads CASSVRGLFNEQFF. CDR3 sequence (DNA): TGTGCCAGCAGCGTCAGGGGTCTGTTCAATGAGCAGTTCTTC.

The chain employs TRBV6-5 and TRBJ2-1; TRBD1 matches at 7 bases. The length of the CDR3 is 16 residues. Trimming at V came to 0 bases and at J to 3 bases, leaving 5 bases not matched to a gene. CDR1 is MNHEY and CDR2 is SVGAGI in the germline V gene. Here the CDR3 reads CASSYSSRQGYNEQFF. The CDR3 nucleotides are TGTGCCAGCAGTTACTCGTCGAGACAGGGCTACAATGAGCAGTTCTTC.

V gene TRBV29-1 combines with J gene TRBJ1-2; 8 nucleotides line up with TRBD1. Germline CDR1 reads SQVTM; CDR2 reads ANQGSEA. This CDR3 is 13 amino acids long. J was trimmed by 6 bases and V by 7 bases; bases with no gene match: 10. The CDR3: CSAGQGWRDGYTF. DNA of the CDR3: TGCAGCGCAGGACAGGGATGGCGCGATGGCTACACCTTC.

As DNA, the CDR3 is TGCGCCAGCAGCCAAGGGGGCGGGACAGGTAGCACAGATACGCAGTATTTT. The encoded protein is CASSQGGGTGSTDTQYF. This rearrangement joins TRBV4-3 to TRBJ2-3, with 8 positions matching TRBD1. The V and J ends lost 1 base and 0 bases, in that order; junction bases with no gene match: 6. Germline CDR1 LGHNA, CDR2 YSLEER. This CDR3 has 17 residues.